The next 9 T cell receptor beta chains were all read from a single sample in a study of blood T cell repertoires in COVID-19. Libraries were prepared by immunoSEQ multiplex PCR; TCRdb keeps only in-frame clonotypes and omits some of them. This table holds about 310,000 clones, roughly 86% found once. The source material was peripheral blood. Receptors were obtained from a woman in her 50s who had recovered from COVID-19.

V usage is TRBV19 and J usage is TRBJ1-1; TRBD1 agrees at 9 bases. CDR3 length: 18 amino acids. V gave up 7 bases and J gave up 5 bases; unmatched junction bases: 20. CDR1 and CDR2 (germline): LNHDA, SQIVND (reference sequence). CDR3 DNA sequence: TGTGCCAGTACCGCATATAGGGGGACAGGGACTGTAGGAACTGAAGCTTTCTTT. Translated, it gives CASTAYRGTGTVGTEAFF.

This clone was counted only a few times. This chain's CDR3 is CASIFSAGSYEQYF. CDR3 DNA sequence: TGCGCCAGCATCTTTTCCGCGGGCTCCTACGAGCAGTACTTC. The chain couples TRBV5-1 to TRBJ2-7; the D gene is possibly TRBD2 (5 bases). The V and J ends lost 6 bases and 0 bases respectively, with 13 bases between them. This CDR3 spans 14 amino acids. Germline CDR1 and CDR2: SGHRS and YFSETQ. Complete variable domain (other parts from reference TRBV5-1 and TRBJ2-7): KAGVTQTPRYLIKTRGQQVTLSCSPISGHRSVSWYQQTPGQGLQFLFEYFSETQRNKGNFPGRFSGRQFSNSRSEMNVSTLELGDSALYLCASIFSAGSYEQYFGPGTRLTVT.

The chain has TRBV10-3 and TRBJ2-3; 7 nucleotides line up with TRBD1. The germline gives CDR1 ENHRY, CDR2 SYGVKD. The V segment lost 7 bases and the J segment 1 base; nucleotides outside the gene matches: 2. This CDR3 has 13 amino acids. This CDR3 is CAITGTGTDTQYF. DNA for the CDR3: TGTGCCATCACGGGGACAGGCACAGATACGCAGTATTTT.

This rearrangement joins TRBV25-1 to TRBJ2-1; 7 bases align to TRBD2. The CDR3 length is 17 residues. CDR1 is MGHDK and CDR2 is SYGVNS in the germline V gene. V gave up 1 base and J gave up 9 bases; unmatched junction bases: 15. The CDR3 coding sequence is TGTGCCAGCAGTGAATGGCGTAGGACTAGATCCTTCAGTGAGCAGTTCTTC. The encoded protein is CASSEWRRTRSFSEQFF.

The chain is built from TRBV6-5 and TRBJ2-1; tentatively, D is TRBD1 (5 bases). Per the germline V gene, CDR1 is MNHEY and CDR2 is SVGAGI. This CDR3 has 13 amino acids. The V end was cut by 6 bases, the J end by 7 bases, with 13 bases between. The CDR3 DNA sequence: TGTGCCAGCAGCCTCCTACAGGTAAATGAGCAGTTCTTC. Protein product: CASSLLQVNEQFF.

The chain combines TRBV7-2 with TRBJ1-1; 10 bases agree with TRBD1. V gave up 4 bases and J gave up 7 bases; unmatched junction bases: 12. From germline, CDR1 is SGHTA and CDR2 FQGNSA. CDR3 size: 16 residues. CDR3 amino acids: CASSSVPPGQGLEAFF. The DNA for the CDR3 is TGTGCCAGCAGCTCAGTACCCCCGGGACAGGGGCTTGAAGCTTTCTTT.

This clone was recorded a few times. The chain combines TRBV7-8 with TRBJ1-3, with D tentatively TRBD1 (5 bases). CDR1 and CDR2 from the germline V gene are SGHVS and FQNEAQ. The CDR3 loop spans 16 amino acids. V was shortened by 2 bases and J by 4 bases, with 15 bases between the two germline ends. The CDR3 coding sequence is TGTGCCAGCAGCTTATGGGGCAGCCAGACCGGAAACACCATATATTTT. Translation gives CASSLWGSQTGNTIYF.

The V call is TRBV6-5, the J call TRBJ1-3, with D unclear. CDR3 length: 12 amino acids. Germline V gene data show CDR1 as MNHEY and CDR2 as SVGAGI. V lost 7 bases and J lost 0, with 4 bases in between. The DNA for the CDR3 is TGTGCCAGCACCTCCTCTGGAAACACCATATATTTT. Protein product: CASTSSGNTIYF.

This clone was detected only once. This sequence joins TRBV19 and TRBJ1-5; 9 bases match TRBD1. Trimming cost V 4 bases and J 7 bases; bases outside gene matches: 5. CDR1 LNHDA and CDR2 SQIVND come from the germline V gene (reference sequence). CDR3 length: 14 residues. The CDR3, as DNA: TGTGCCAGTAGTACACAGGGGGCAGGACAGCCCCAGCATTTT. Amino acid sequence: CASSTQGAGQPQHF.